In its sample, the clone carrying this TCR beta chain was seen many times. Its antigen is unknown. TCRdb reanalysed the 5' RACE reads using MiXCR and keeps one entry per CDR3 protein. The data show around 150,000 distinct CDR3 sequences, 6% to 8.5% seen once. This entry comes from a study of CD8 T cells in ankylosing spondylitis. Study results and limitations: Clones linked to disease, bearing a CD8+ phenotype, were relatively rare in peripheral blood. From matched ankylosing spondylitis synovial fluid, disease-linked clones were reportedly recovered at significantly enriched levels.

Germline V gene lookup returns CDR1 LNHDA and CDR2 SQIVND (reference sequence). With 5 bases clipped from V and 5 bases from J, the junction kept 12 bases outside the gene matches. The CDR3 spans 16 residues. This clonotype was sampled from a female donor with ankylosing spondylitis or in good health (not recorded which). Material for sequencing was blood, either unsorted or a sorted T cell fraction (not recorded which). V is TRBV19 and J is TRBJ2-7, with 10 bases lining up with TRBD1. The CDR3 DNA follows: TGTGCCAGTAGTGGACGAACCGGGACAGGGGCCCACGAGCAGTACTTC. Its translation: CASSGRTGTGAHEQYF. The variable domain in full, completed from reference TRBV19 and TRBJ2-7, reads DGGITQSPKYLFRKEGQNVTLSCEQNLNHDAMYWYRQDPGQGLRLIYYSQIVNDFQKGDIAEGYSVSREKKESFPLTVTSAQKNPTAFYLCASSGRTGTGAHEQYFGPGTRLTVT.